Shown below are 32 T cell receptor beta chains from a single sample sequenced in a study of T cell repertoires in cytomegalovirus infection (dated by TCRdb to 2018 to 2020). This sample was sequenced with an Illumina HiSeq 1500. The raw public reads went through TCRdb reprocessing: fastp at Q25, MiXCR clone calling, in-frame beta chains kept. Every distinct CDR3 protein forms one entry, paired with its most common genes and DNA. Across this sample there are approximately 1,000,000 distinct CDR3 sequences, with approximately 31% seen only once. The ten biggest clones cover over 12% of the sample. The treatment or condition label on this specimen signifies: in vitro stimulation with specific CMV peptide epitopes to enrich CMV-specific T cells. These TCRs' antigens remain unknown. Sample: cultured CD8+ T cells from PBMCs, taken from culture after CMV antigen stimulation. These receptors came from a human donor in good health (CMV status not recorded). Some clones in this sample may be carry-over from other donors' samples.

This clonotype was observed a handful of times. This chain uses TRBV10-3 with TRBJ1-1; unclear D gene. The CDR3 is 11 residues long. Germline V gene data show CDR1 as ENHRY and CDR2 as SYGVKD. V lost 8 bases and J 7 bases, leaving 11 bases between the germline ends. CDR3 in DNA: TGTGCCATCGAGAACCGCGGTGAAGCTTTCTTT. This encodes CAIENRGEAFF.

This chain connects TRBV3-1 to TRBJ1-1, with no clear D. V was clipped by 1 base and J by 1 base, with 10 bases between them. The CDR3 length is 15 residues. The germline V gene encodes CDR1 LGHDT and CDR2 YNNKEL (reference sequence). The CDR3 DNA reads TGTGCCAGCAGCCAAGGGCGGCTACCGAACACTGAAGCTTTCTTT. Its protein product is CASSQGRLPNTEAFF.

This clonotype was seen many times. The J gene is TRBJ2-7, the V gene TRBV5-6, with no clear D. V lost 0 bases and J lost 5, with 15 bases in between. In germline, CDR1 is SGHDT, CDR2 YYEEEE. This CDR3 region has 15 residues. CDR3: CASSLGFGLTDEQYF. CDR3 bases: TGTGCCAGCAGCTTGGGGTTTGGCCTTACCGACGAGCAGTACTTC.

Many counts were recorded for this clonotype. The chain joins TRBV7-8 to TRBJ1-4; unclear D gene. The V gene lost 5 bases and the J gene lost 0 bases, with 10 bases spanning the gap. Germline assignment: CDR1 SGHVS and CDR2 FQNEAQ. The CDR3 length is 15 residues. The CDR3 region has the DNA TGTGCCAGCAGCCCGCGGACGGCAACTAATGAAAAACTGTTTTTT. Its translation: CASSPRTATNEKLFF. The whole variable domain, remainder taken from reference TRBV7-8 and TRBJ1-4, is GAGVSQSPRYKVAKRGQDVALRCDPISGHVSLFWYQQALGQGPEFLTYFQNEAQLDKSGLPSDRFFAERPEGSVSTLKIQRTQQEDSAVYLCASSPRTATNEKLFFGSGTQLSVL.

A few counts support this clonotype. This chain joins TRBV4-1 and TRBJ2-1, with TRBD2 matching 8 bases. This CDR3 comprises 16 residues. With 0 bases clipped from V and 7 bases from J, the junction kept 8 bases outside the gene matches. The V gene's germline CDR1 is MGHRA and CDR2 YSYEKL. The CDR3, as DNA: TGCGCCAGCAGCCAAGACCCGGGGGGGCTCTATAATGAGCAGTTCTTC. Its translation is CASSQDPGGLYNEQFF.

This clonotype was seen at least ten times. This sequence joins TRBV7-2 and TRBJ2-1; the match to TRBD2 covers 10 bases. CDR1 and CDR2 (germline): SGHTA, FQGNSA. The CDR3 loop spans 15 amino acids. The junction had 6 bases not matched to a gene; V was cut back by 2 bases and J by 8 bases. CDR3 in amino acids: CASSLSGGALDEQFF. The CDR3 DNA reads TGTGCCAGCAGCTTAAGCGGGGGGGCCCTCGATGAGCAGTTCTTC.

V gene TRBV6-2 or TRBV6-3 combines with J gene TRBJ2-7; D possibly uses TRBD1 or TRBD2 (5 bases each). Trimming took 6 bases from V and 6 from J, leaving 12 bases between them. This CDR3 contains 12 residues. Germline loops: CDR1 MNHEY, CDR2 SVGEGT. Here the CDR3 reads CASRNPGSEQYV. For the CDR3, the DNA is TGTGCCAGCAGAAACCCAGGGAGCGAGCAGTACGTC.

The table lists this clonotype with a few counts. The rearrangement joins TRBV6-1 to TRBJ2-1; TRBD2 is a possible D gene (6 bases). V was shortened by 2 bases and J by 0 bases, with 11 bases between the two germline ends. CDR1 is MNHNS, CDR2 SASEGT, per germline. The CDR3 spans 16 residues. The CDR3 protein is CASSESAGNSYNEQFF. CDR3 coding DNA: TGTGCCAGCAGTGAATCGGCGGGGAACTCCTACAATGAGCAGTTCTTC.

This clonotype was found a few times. The CDR3 reads CASSLPRGPLFF. The CDR3 coding sequence is TGTGCCAGCAGTTTACCTCGAGGGCCACTGTTTTTT. The gene calls are TRBV28 and TRBJ1-4; no firm D call. The germline gives CDR1 MDHEN, CDR2 SYDVKM. The CDR3 runs to 12 residues. Trimming cost V 2 bases and J 13 bases, with 11 bases left between them.

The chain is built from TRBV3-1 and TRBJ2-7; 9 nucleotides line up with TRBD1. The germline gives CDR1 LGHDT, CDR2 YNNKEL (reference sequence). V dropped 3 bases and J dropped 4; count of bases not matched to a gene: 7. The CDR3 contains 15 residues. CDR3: CASSHRDRVPYEQYF. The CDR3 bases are TGTGCCAGCAGCCACCGGGACAGGGTTCCTTACGAGCAGTACTTC.

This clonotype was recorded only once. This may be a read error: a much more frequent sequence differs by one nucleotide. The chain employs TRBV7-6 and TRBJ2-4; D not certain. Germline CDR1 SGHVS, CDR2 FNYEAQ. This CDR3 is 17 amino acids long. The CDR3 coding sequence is TGTGCCAGCAACTTAGCTAGGCTGGGCCTAGCCAAAAACATTCAGTACTTC. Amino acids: CASNLARLGLAKNIQYF.

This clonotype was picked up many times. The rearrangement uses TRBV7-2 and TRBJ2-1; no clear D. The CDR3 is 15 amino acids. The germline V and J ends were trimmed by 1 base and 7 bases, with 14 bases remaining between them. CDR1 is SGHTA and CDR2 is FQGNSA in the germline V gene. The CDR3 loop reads CASSLGAGNPNEQFF. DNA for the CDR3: TGTGCCAGCAGCTTAGGGGCAGGTAACCCTAATGAGCAGTTCTTC.

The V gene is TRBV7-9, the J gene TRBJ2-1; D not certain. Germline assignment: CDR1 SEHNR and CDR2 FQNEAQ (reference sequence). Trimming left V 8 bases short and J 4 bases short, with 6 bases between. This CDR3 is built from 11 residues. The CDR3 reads CASAPYNEQFF. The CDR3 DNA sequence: TGTGCCAGCGCTCCGTACAATGAGCAGTTCTTC. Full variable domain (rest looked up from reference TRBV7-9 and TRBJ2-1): DTGVSQNPRHKITKRGQNVTFRCDPISEHNRLYWYRQTLGQGPEFLTYFQNEAQLEKSRLLSDRFSAERPKGSFSTLEIQRTEQGDSAMYLCASAPYNEQFFGPGTRLTVL.

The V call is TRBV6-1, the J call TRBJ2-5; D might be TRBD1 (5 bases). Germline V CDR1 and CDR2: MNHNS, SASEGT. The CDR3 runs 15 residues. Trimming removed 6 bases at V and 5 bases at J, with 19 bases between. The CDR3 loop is CASSSYGASSETQYF. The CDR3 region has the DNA TGTGCCAGCAGCTCCTATGGGGCCTCCAGTGAGACCCAGTACTTC.

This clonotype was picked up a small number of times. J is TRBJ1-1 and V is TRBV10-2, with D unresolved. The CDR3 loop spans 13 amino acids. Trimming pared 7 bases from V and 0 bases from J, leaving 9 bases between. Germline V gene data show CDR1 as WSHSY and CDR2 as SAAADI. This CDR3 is CASTLSMNTEAFF. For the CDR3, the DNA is TGCGCCAGCACCCTGTCCATGAACACTGAAGCTTTCTTT.

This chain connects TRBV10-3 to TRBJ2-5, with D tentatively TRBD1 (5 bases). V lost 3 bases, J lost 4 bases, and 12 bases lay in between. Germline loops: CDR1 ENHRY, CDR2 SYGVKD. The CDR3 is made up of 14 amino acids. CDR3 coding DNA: TGTGCCATCAGTGACCCTGACAGCCGAGAGACCCAGTACTTC. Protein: CAISDPDSRETQYF.

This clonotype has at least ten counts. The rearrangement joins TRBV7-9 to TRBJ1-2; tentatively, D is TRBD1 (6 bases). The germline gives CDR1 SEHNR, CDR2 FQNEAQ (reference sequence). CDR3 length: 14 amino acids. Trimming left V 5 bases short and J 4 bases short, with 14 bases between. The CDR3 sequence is CASSQGGASYGYTF. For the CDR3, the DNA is TGTGCCAGCAGCCAAGGGGGGGCTAGCTATGGCTACACCTTC.

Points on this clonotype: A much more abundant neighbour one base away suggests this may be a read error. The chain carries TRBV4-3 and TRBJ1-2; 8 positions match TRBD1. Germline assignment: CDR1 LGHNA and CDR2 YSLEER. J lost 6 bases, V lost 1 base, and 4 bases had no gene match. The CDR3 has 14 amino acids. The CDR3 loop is CASSQVTGDHGYTF. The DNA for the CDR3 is TGCGCCAGCAGCCAAGTGACAGGGGACCATGGCTACACCTTC.

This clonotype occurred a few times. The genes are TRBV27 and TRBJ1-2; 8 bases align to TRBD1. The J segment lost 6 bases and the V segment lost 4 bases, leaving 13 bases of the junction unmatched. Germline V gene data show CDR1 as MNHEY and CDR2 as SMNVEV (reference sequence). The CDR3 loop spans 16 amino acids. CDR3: CASSSGQGVTGNGYTF. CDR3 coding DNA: TGTGCCAGCAGTTCAGGACAGGGAGTTACGGGAAATGGCTACACCTTC.

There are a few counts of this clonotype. The CDR3 loop reads CASSEKKAGGIGNIQYF. In DNA form, the CDR3 reads TGTGCCAGCAGTGAAAAGAAGGCGGGGGGAATTGGGAACATTCAGTACTTC. The gene calls are TRBV6-1 and TRBJ2-4, with TRBD2 matching over 8 bases. CDR3 length equals 17 residues. Germline lookup yields CDR1 MNHNS and CDR2 SASEGT. Trimming at V came to 2 bases and at J to 7 bases, leaving 13 bases not matched to a gene.

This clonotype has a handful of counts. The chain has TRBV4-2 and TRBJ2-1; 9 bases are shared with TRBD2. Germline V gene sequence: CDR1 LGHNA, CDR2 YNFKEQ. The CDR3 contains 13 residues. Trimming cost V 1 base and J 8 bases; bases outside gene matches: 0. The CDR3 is CASSQGLADEQFF. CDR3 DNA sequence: TGTGCCAGCAGCCAAGGACTAGCGGATGAGCAGTTCTTC.

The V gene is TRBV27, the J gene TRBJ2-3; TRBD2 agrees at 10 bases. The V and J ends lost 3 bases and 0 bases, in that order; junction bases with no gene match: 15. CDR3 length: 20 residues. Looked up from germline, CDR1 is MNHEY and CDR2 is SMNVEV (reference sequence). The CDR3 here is CASSFYPGLAPAGSTDTQYF. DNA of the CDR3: TGTGCCAGCAGTTTCTACCCGGGACTAGCGCCAGCAGGTAGCACAGATACGCAGTATTTT.

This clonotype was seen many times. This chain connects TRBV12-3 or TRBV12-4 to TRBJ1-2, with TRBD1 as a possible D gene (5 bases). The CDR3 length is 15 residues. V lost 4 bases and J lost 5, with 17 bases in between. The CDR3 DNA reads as TGTGCCAGCAGTTCAATCGGGGGTTCTATATATGGCTACACCTTC. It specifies CASSSIGGSIYGYTF.

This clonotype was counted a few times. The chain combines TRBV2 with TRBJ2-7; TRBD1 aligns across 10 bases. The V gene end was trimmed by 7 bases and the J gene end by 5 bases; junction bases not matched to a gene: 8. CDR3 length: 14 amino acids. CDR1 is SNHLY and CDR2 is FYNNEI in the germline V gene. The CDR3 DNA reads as TGTGCCAGCACGCGCGGGACAGGGGAGGACGAGCAGTACTTC. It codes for CASTRGTGEDEQYF.

The CDR3 loop reads CASSYSLNSYNEQFF. The CDR3 DNA follows: TGTGCCAGCAGTTACTCCCTAAACTCCTACAATGAGCAGTTCTTC. The rearrangement uses TRBV6-5 and TRBJ2-1; D gene uncertain. CDR1 and CDR2 (germline): MNHEY, SVGAGI. The CDR3 is 15 amino acids. Trimming took off 0 bases at V and 0 bases at J, with 6 bases between the two ends.

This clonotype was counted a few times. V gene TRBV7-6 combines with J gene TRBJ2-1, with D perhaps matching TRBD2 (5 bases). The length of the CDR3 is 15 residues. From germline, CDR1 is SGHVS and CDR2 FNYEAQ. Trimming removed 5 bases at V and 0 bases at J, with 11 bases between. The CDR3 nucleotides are TGTGCCAGCAGCACTAGTCCGAGCTCCTACAATGAGCAGTTCTTC. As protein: CASSTSPSSYNEQFF.

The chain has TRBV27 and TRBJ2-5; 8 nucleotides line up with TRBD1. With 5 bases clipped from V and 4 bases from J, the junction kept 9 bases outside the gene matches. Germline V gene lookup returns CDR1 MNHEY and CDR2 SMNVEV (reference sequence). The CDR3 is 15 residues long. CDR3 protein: CASSTHRGRLETQYF. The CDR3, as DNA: TGTGCCAGCAGTACCCACAGGGGGAGGTTAGAGACCCAGTACTTC.

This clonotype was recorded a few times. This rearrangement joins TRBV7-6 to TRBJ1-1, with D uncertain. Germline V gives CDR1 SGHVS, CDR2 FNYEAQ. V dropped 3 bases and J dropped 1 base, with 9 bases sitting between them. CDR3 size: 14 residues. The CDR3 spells CASSLDHGNTEAFF. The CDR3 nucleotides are TGTGCCAGCAGCTTGGACCATGGGAACACTGAAGCTTTCTTT. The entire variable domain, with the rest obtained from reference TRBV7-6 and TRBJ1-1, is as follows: GAGVSQSPRYKVTKRGQDVALRCDPISGHVSLYWYRQALGQGPEFLTYFNYEAQQDKSGLPNDRFSAERPEGSISTLTIQRTEQRDSAMYRCASSLDHGNTEAFFGQGTRLTVV.

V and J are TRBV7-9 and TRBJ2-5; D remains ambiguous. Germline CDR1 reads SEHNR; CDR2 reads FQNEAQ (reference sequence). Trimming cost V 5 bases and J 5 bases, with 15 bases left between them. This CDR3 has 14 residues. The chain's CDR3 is CASSPSAPGETQYF. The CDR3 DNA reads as TGTGCCAGCAGCCCCTCGGCCCCCGGGGAGACCCAGTACTTC.

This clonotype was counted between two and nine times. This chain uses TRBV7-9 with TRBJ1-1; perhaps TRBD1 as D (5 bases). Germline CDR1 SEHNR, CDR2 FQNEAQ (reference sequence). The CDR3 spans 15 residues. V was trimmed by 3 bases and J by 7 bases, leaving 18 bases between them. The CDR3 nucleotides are TGTGCCAGCAGCTTTTCTTCTCCTGGCGGGGGTGAAGCTTTCTTT. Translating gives CASSFSSPGGGEAFF.

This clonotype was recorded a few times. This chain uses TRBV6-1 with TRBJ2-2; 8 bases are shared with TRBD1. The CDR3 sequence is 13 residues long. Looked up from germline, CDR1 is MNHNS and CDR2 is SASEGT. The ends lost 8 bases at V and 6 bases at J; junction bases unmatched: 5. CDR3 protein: CASEQGGAGELFF. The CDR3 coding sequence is TGTGCCAGCGAACAGGGGGGTGCCGGGGAGCTGTTTTTT.

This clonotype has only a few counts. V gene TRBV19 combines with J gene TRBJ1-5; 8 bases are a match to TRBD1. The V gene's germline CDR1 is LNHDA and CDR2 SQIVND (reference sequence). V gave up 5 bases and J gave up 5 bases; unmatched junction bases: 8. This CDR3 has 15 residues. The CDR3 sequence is CASSSRTGLDQPQHF. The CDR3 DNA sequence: TGTGCCAGTAGTTCCCGGACAGGGCTCGATCAGCCCCAGCATTTT.